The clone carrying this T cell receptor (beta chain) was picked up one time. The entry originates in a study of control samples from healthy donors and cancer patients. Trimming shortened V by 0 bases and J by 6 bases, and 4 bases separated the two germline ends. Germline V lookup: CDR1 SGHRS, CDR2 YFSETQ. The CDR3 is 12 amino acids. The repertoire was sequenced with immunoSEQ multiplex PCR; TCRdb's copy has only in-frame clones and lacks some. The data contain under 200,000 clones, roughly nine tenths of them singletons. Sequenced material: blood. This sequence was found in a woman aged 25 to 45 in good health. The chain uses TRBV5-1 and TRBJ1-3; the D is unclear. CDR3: CASSLDSNTIYF. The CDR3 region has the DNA TGCGCCAGCAGCTTGGATTCAAACACCATATATTTT.